This TCR beta chain is drawn from a study of siplizumab effects on memory and regulatory T cells. Roughly 100,000 TCR templates underwent assay in every sample. Only in-frame clones appear in the TCRdb table, and some are missing; sequencing was by immunoSEQ multiplex PCR. The sample holds tens of thousands of clones; roughly 96% are singletons and the top ten take around 0.031%. The CDR3 length is 11 residues. V was pared by 5 bases and J by 0 bases, with 5 bases between. Germline values: CDR1 DFQATT, CDR2 SNEGSKA (reference sequence). This chain uses TRBV20-1 with TRBJ2-7; D is unresolved. This receptor was identified in a human donor in good health. Sequences were obtained from naive CD4+ T cells sorted from blood. The CDR3 nucleotides are TGCAGTGCTGAGAGCTCCTACGAGCAGTACTTC. Protein: CSAESSYEQYF.